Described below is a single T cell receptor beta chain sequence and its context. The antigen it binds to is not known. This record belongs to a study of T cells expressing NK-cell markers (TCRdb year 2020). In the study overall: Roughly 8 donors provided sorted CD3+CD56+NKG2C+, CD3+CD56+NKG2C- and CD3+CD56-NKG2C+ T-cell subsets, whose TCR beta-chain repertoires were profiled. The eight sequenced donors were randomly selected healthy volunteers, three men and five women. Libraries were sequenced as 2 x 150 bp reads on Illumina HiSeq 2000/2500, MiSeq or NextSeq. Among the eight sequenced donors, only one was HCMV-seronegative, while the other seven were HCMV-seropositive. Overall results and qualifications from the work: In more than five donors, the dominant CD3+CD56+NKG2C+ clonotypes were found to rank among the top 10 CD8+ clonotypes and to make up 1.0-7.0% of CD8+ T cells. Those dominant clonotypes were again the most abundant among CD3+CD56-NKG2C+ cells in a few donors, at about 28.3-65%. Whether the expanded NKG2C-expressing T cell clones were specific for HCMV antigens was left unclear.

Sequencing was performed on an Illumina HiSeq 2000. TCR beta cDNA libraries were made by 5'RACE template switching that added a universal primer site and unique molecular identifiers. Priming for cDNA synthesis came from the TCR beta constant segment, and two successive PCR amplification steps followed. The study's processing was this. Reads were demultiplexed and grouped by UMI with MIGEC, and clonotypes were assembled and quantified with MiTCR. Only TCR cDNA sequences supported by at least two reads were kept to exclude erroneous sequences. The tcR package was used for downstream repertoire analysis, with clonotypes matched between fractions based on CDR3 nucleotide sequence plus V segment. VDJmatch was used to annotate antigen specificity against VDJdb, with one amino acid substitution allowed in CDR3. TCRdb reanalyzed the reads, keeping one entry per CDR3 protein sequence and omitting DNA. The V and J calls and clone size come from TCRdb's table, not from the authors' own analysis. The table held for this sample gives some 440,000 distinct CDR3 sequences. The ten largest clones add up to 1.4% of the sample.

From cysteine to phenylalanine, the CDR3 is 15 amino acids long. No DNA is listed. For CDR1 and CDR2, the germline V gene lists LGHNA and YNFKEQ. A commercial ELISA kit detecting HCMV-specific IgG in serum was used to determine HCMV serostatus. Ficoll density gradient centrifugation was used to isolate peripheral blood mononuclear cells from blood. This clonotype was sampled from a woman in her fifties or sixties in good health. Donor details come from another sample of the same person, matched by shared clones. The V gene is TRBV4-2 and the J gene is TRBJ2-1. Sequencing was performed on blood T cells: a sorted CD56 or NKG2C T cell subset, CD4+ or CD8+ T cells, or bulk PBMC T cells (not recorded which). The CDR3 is CASSQEWVLHNEQFF.